The present T cell receptor beta chain was sequenced within a study of low-dose radiotherapy and immunotherapy resistance in tumors. This sample's time point: before trial treatment. The CDR3 runs 13 residues. Trimming took off 6 bases at V and 0 bases at J, with 8 bases between the two ends. Germline V gene data show CDR1 as LNHDA and CDR2 as SQIVND (reference sequence). Alpha- and beta-chain coverage of first-strand cDNA came from TRAV- and TRBV-specific primers. TCRs were put through 20 PCR cycles of amplification with Phusion. A constant-region primer and the V-primer adapter served as the primer pair. Amplifying the isolated mRNA was done by in vitro transcription. TCRdb analysed the reads with MiXCR anew, one entry per CDR3 protein. The sample shows about 60,000 distinct CDR3 sequences, under 30% of them seen only once.

The sequence derives from a male donor with prostate cancer. The sample in question was PBMCs, obtained before treatment. The chain carries TRBV19 and TRBJ1-2, with D uncertain. The CDR3: CASRAATNYGYTF. The CDR3 bases are TGTGCCAGTAGGGCAGCGACTAACTATGGCTACACCTTC. The variable domain in full, completed from reference TRBV19 and TRBJ1-2, reads DGGITQSPKYLFRKEGQNVTLSCEQNLNHDAMYWYRQDPGQGLRLIYYSQIVNDFQKGDIAEGYSVSREKKESFPLTVTSAQKNPTAFYLCASRAATNYGYTFGSGTRLTVV.